This TCR beta chain was sequenced for a study of CXCR3-negative and CXCR3-positive naive CD8 T cells. Study results and caveats: CXCR3-expressing naive cells carried TRB CDR3s more hydrophobic than those of CXCR3-negative naive cells.

The method, 5' RACE with UMI labels, was used to prepare the TRB cDNA libraries. TCRdb re-called the 5' RACE reads, yielding one record per CDR3 amino acid sequence without DNA. With fewer than 90,000 distinct CDR3 sequences in the sample, the ten largest clones hold 0.6% to 0.7%. Germline assignment: CDR1 MNHEY and CDR2 SMNVEV (reference sequence). The CDR3 loop spans 14 amino acids. Points on this clonotype: What it recognizes is unknown.

V is TRBV27 and J is TRBJ1-2. The sample was naive CXCR3+ CD8+ T cells from blood. Described subset: CD45RO-CCR7+CD27+CD95- naive CD8+ T cells expressing CXCR3 (TNR3+). The origin of this receptor is a human donor in good health. Some clones in this sample may be carry-over from other donors' samples. The CDR3 sequence: CASSYGFGNYGYTF.